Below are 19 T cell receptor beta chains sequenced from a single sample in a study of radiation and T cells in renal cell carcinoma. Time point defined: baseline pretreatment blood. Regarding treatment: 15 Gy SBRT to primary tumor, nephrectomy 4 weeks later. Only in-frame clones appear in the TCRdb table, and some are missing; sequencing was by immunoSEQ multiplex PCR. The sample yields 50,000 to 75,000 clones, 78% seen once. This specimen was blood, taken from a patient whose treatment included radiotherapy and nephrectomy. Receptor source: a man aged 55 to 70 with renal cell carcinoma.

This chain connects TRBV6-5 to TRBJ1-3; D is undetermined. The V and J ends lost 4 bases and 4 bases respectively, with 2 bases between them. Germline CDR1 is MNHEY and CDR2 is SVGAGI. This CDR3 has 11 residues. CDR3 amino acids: CASSWGNTIYF. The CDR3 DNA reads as TGTGCCAGCAGTTGGGGAAACACCATATATTTT.

The CDR3 DNA sequence: TGTGCCAGCAGTGAATCGACGTTCGGGCAGTACGTC. Translated, it gives CASSESTFGQYV. The chain links TRBV25-1 to TRBJ2-7; D unclear. This CDR3 region has 12 residues. CDR1 is MGHDK, CDR2 SYGVNS, per germline. V gave up 1 base and J gave up 9 bases, with 10 bases separating them.

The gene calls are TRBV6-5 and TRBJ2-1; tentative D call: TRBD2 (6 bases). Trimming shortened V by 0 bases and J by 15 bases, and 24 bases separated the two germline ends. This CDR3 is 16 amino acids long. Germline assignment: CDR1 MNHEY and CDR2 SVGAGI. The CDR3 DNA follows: TGTGCCAGCAGTTACTCCCCAACGGGAGCGGACCTTAAATCGTTCTTC. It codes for CASSYSPTGADLKSFF.

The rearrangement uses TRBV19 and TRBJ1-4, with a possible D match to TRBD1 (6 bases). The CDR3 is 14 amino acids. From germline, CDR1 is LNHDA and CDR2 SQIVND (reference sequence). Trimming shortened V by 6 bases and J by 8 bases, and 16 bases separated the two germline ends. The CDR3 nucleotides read TGTGCCAGTAGCAGGGGAGGGGAAAGCGAAAAACTGTTTTTT. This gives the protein CASSRGGESEKLFF. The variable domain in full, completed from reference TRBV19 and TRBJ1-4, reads DGGITQSPKYLFRKEGQNVTLSCEQNLNHDAMYWYRQDPGQGLRLIYYSQIVNDFQKGDIAEGYSVSREKKESFPLTVTSAQKNPTAFYLCASSRGGESEKLFFGSGTQLSVL.

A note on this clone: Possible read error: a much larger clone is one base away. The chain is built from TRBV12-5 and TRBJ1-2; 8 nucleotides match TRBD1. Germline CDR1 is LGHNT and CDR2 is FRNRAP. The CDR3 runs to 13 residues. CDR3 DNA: TGTACTAGTGGGGGACAGGAGTTTTATGGCTACACCTTC. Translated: CTSGGQEFYGYTF.

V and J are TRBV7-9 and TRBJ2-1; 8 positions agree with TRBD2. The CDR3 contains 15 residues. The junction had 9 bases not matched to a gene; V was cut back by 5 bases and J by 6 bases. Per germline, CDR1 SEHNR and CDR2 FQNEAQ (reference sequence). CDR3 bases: TGTGCCAGCAGCCTCACCGGGGGGGCCCTCAATGAGCAGTTCTTC. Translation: CASSLTGGALNEQFF.

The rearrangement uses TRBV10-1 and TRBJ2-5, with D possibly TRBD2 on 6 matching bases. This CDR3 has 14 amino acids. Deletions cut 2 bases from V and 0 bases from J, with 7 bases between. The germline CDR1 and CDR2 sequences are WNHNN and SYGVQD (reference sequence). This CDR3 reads CASSEAGYQETQYF. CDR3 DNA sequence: TGCGCCAGCAGTGAGGCGGGGTACCAAGAGACCCAGTACTTC.

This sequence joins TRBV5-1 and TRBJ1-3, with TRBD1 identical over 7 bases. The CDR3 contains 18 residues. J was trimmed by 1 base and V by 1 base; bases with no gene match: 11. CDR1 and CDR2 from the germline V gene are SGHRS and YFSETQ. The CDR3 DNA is TGCGCCAGCAGCTTGTCCCCCCCCAGGGGGGATTCTGGAAACACCATATATTTT. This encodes CASSLSPPRGDSGNTIYF.

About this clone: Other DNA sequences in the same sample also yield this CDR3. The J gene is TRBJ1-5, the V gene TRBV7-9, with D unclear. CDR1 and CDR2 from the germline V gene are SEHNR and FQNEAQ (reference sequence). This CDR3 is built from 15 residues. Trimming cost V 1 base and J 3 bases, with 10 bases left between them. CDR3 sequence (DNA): TGTGCCAGCAGCTTAGGACCGGGGTTCAATCAGCCCCAGCATTTT. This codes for CASSLGPGFNQPQHF. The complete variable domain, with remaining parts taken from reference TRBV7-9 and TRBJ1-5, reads DTGVSQNPRHKITKRGQNVTFRCDPISEHNRLYWYRQTLGQGPEFLTYFQNEAQLEKSRLLSDRFSAERPKGSFSTLEIQRTEQGDSAMYLCASSLGPGFNQPQHFGDGTRLSIL.

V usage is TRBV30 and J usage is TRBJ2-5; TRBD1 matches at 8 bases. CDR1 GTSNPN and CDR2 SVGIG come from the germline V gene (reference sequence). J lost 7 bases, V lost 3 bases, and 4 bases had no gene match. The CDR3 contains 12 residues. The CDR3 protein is CAWSADRATQYF. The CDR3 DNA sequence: TGTGCCTGGAGCGCGGACAGGGCGACCCAGTACTTC. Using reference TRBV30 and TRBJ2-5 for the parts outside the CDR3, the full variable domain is SQTIHQWPATLVQPVGSPLSLECTVEGTSNPNLYWYRQAAGRGLQLLFYSVGIGQISSEVPQNLSASRPQDRQFILSSKKLLLSDSGFYLCAWSADRATQYFGPGTRLLVL.

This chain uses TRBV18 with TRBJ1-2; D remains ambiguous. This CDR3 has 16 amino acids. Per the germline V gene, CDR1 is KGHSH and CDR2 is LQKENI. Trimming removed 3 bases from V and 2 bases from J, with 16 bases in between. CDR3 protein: CASSPGSTLINYGYTF. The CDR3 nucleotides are TGTGCCAGCTCACCGGGTTCGACACTTATCAACTATGGCTACACCTTC.

CDR3 bases: TGCGCCAGCAGCTTGCCGGACTCCTACGAGCAGTACTTC. Its protein is CASSLPDSYEQYF. The chain carries TRBV5-1 and TRBJ2-7; D unclear. The V gene lost 1 base and the J gene lost 0 bases, with 5 bases spanning the gap. Germline V CDR1 and CDR2: SGHRS, YFSETQ. The CDR3 loop spans 13 amino acids.

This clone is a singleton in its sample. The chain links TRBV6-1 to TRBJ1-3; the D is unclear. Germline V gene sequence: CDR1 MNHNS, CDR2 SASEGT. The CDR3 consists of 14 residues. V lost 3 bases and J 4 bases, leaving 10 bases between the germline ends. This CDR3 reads CASSEMGDGNTIYF. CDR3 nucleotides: TGTGCCAGCAGTGAGATGGGAGACGGAAACACCATATATTTT.

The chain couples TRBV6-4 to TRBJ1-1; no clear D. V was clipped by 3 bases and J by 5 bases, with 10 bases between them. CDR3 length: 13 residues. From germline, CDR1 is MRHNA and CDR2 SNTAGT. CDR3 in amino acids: CASSERGGTEAFF. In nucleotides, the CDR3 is TGTGCCAGCAGTGAAAGAGGTGGAACTGAAGCTTTCTTT.

The CDR3 sequence: CASSLSGTSGTDTQYF. The CDR3, as DNA: TGCGCCAGCAGCTTGTCCGGGACTAGCGGAACAGATACGCAGTATTTT. This chain uses TRBV5-1 with TRBJ2-3, with 11 positions matching TRBD2. This CDR3 contains 16 residues. The V gene's germline CDR1 is SGHRS and CDR2 YFSETQ. Unmatched junction bases numbered 4, after V lost 1 base and J lost 3 bases.

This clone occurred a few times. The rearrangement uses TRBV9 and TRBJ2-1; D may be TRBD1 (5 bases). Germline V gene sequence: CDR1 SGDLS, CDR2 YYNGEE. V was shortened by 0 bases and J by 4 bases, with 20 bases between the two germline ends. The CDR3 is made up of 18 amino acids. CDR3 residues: CASSVAGWGGINYNEQFF. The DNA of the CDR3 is TGTGCCAGCAGCGTAGCTGGGTGGGGCGGCATCAATTACAATGAGCAGTTCTTC.

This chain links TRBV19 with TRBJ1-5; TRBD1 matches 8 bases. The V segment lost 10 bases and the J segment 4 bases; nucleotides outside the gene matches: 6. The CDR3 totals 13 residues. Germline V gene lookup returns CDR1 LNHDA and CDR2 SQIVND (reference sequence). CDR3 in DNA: TGTGCCATTGACAGGGGAGGAAATCAGCCCCAGCATTTT. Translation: CAIDRGGNQPQHF. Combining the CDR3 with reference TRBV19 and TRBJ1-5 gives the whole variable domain DGGITQSPKYLFRKEGQNVTLSCEQNLNHDAMYWYRQDPGQGLRLIYYSQIVNDFQKGDIAEGYSVSREKKESFPLTVTSAQKNPTAFYLCAIDRGGNQPQHFGDGTRLSIL.

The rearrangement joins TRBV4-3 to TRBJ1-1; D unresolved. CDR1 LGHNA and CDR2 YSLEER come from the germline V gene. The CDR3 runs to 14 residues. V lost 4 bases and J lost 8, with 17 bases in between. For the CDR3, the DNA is TGCGCCAGCAGCCCCTCTGCCAAGGCGGGCGAAGCTTTCTTT. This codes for CASSPSAKAGEAFF.

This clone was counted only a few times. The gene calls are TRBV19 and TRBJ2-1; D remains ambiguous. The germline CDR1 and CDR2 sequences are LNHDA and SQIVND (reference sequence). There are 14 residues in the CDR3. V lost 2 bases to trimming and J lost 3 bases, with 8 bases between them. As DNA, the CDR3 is TGTGCCAGTAGTATAAGGCCGTACTACAATGAGCAGTTCTTC. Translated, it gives CASSIRPYYNEQFF.